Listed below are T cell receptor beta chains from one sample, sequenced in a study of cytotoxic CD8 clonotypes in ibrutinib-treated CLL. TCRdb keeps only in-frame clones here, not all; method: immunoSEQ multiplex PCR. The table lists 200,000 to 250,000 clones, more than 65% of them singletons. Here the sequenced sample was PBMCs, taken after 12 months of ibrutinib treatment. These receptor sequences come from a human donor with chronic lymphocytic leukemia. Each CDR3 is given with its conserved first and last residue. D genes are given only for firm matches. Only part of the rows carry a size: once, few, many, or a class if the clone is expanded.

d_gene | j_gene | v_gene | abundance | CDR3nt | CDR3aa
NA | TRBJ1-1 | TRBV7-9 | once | TGTGCCAGCAGCCTCCGTGGGACGAACACTGAAGCTTTCTTT | CASSLRGTNTEAFF
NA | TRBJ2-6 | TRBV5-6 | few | TGTGCCAGCAGCTTGAGGGCGTCTGGGGCCAACGTCCTGACTTTC | CASSLRASGANVLTF
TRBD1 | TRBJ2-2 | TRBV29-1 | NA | TGCAGCGTCTCGCGGACAGGGGGCGTCAACACCGGGGAGCTGTTTTTT | CSVSRTGGVNTGELFF
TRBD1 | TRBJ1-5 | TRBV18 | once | TGTGCCAGCTCACCGATGACAGGGGGCGAGTTTAATCAGCCCCAGCATTTT | CASSPMTGGEFNQPQHF
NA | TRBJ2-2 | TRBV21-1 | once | TGTGCCAGCAGCAAAGCGAGGGGCCGGAGGCCCGGGGAGCTGTTTTTT | CASSKARGRRPGELFF
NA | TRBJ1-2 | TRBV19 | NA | TGTGCCAGTAGTTTAAAACACACCGAACGCTATGGCTACACCTTC | CASSLKHTERYGYTF
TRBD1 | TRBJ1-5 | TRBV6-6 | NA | TGTGCCAGCAGAACAGACAGGGGGCTCAATCAGCCCCAGCATTTT | CASRTDRGLNQPQHF
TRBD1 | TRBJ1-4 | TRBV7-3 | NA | TGTGCCAGCAGCTCCAGGACAGGGGCTCCTCTTAATGAAAAACTGTTTTTT | CASSSRTGAPLNEKLFF
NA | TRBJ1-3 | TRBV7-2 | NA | TGTGCCAGCAGCATCCAACAGATCTCTGGAAACACCATATATTTT | CASSIQQISGNTIYF
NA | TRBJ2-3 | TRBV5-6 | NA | TGTGCCAGCAGCTTGGGACAGTTACCAGATACGCAGTATTTT | CASSLGQLPDTQYF
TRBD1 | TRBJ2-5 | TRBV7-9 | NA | TGTGCCAGCAGCCCACGGGCAGGGGGCAGGTACCAAGAGACCCAGTACTTC | CASSPRAGGRYQETQYF
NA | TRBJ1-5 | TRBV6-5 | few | TGTGCCAGCAGTTACTCGAAAAATCAGCCCCAGCATTTT | CASSYSKNQPQHF
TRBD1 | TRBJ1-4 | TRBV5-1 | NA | TGCGCCAGCAGCGTACAGGGGGCTTCGACTAATGAAAAACTGTTTTTT | CASSVQGASTNEKLFF
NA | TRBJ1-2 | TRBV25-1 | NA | TGTGCCAGCAAAAAGGGTCTGAACTATGGCTACACCTTC | CASKKGLNYGYTF
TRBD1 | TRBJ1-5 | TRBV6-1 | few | TGTGCCAGCAGTGAACGGGGGGACAGCTTGCCATCCTTT | CASSERGDSLPSF
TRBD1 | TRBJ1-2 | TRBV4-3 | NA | TGCGCCAGCAGCCAAGAGGGACAGGGGCGGTATGGCTACACCTTC | CASSQEGQGRYGYTF
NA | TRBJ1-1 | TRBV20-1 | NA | TGCAGTGCTGACAGTTTCCCTGAAGCTTTCTTT | CSADSFPEAFF
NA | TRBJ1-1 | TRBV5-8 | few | TGTGCCAGCAGCTTAACTGAAGCTTTCTTT | CASSLTEAFF
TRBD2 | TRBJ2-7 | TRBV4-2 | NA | TGTGCCAGCAGAATGGGACTAGCGGGAGCCGGGTACGAGCAGTACTTC | CASRMGLAGAGYEQYF
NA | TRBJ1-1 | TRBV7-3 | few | TGTGCCAGCAGCTTACAGTTGAACACTGAAGCTTTCTTT | CASSLQLNTEAFF
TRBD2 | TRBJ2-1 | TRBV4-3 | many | TGCGCCAGCAGCCAAGAACTAGCGGGAGCTTTGAGTGAGCAGTTCTTC | CASSQELAGALSEQFF
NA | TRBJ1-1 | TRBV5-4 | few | TGTGCCAGCAGCTTAAGGGAGCCTTGGACTGAAGCTTTCTTT | CASSLREPWTEAFF
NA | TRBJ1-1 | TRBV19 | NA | TGTGCCAGTAGTATAGATGGGGCCTGGGTCGGTGAAGCTTTCTTT | CASSIDGAWVGEAFF
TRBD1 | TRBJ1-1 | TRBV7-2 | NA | TGTGCCAGCAGCCCGCGGACAGGGTTTCGGGTCGGCACTGAAGCTTTCTTT | CASSPRTGFRVGTEAFF
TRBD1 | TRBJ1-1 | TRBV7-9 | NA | TGTGCCAGCAGCCCGCGACAGGGGGGGGACACTGAAGCTTTCTTT | CASSPRQGGDTEAFF
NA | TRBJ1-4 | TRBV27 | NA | TGTGCCAGCAGTTGGACCTCAACTAATGAAAAACTGTTTTTT | CASSWTSTNEKLFF
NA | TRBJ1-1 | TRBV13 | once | TGTGCCAGCAGCCCTGGCTTTGAAGCTTTCTTT | CASSPGFEAFF
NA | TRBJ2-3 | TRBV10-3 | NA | TGTGCCATCAGGGGGCCTAGCACAGATACGCAGTATTTT | CAIRGPSTDTQYF
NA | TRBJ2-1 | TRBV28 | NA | TGTGCCAGCAGAACCGACCTCGAGCAGTTCTTC | CASRTDLEQFF
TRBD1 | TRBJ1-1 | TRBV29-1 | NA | TGCAGCGTTGCCCTACCGGGACAGGTGAACACTGAAGCTTTCTTT | CSVALPGQVNTEAFF
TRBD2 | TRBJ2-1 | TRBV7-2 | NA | TGTGCCAGCAGCCAAATGAGAACACTAGCGGGGGGGAATGAGCAGTTCTTC | CASSQMRTLAGGNEQFF
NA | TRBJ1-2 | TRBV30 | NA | TGTGCCTGGAGCGCCCAGTCTAACTATGGCTACACCTTC | CAWSAQSNYGYTF
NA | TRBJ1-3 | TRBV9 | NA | TGTGCCAGCAGCCCGGCTGGAAACACCATATATTTT | CASSPAGNTIYF